A single sample gave rise to the 23 T cell receptor beta chains below, sequenced in a study of PD-1 blockade in classical Hodgkin lymphoma. Clones were sequenced by immunoSEQ multiplex PCR, and TCRdb holds only the in-frame ones, with some missing. In the table there are 50,000 or so clones, about 90% of which are singletons. The time point is: cycle 4 day 1 (C4D1), after 5 to 7 weeks of nivolumab. Each and every patient relapsed after autologous stem cell transplantation, and patients got differing brentuximab vedotin exposure. This sample comprised peripheral blood mononuclear cells (PBMCs), obtained before the fourth cycle of nivolumab. These receptors originate from a human donor with classical Hodgkin lymphoma.

The V gene is TRBV10-2, the J gene TRBJ1-2; weak D call: TRBD1 (5 bases). CDR1 and CDR2 (germline): WSHSY, SAAADI. V was cut by 2 bases and J by 7 bases, with 14 bases left in between. This CDR3 has 14 amino acids. CDR3: CASSEPDSHGGYTF. The CDR3 bases are TGCGCCAGCAGTGAGCCCGACAGTCACGGTGGCTACACCTTC.

This clone showed up just once. The chain couples TRBV27 to TRBJ2-7; D gene uncertain. Looked up from germline, CDR1 is MNHEY and CDR2 is SMNVEV (reference sequence). Between the trimmed V and J ends, which lost 3 bases and 3 bases, there was a span of 15 bases. The CDR3 loop spans 15 amino acids. This chain's CDR3 is CASSFRADPYYEQYF. DNA of the CDR3: TGTGCCAGCAGTTTTCGGGCTGACCCGTACTACGAGCAGTACTTC.

The J gene is TRBJ1-1, the V gene TRBV6-5; D not resolved. This CDR3 has 14 residues. CDR1 is MNHEY and CDR2 is SVGAGI in the germline V gene. The V and J ends lost 1 base and 1 base respectively, with 7 bases between them. CDR3 nucleotides: TGTGCCAGCAGTTACTACAAGACGAACACTGAAGCTTTCTTT. It codes for CASSYYKTNTEAFF.

The chain links TRBV4-1 to TRBJ2-3; 8 nucleotides match TRBD2. Losses at the gene ends were 1 base for V and 3 bases for J; bases not matched to a gene: 9. From germline, CDR1 is MGHRA and CDR2 YSYEKL. There are 17 residues in the CDR3. The CDR3, as DNA: TGCGCCAGCAGCCAAGCCGGACTAGCCGGTTGGACAGATACGCAGTATTTT. Translating it yields CASSQAGLAGWTDTQYF.

V and J are TRBV30 and TRBJ1-6; 10 positions agree with TRBD1. Per the germline V gene, CDR1 is GTSNPN and CDR2 is SVGIG (reference sequence). This CDR3 is 13 amino acids long. The J segment lost 7 bases and the V segment lost 3 bases, leaving 0 bases of the junction unmatched. The CDR3, as DNA: TGTGCCTGGAGGGGACAGGGGAATTCACCCCTCCACTTT. Translation: CAWRGQGNSPLHF.

CDR3 coding DNA: TGTGCCAGCAGTTACATCACTAGCGGGACCTACGAGCAGTACTTC. It yields the protein CASSYITSGTYEQYF. The gene calls are TRBV6-5 and TRBJ2-7, with 10 bases that match TRBD2. Trimming at V came to 2 bases and at J to 2 bases, leaving 3 bases not matched to a gene. The CDR3 has 15 amino acids. Germline CDR1 reads MNHEY; CDR2 reads SVGAGI.

This chain connects TRBV18 to TRBJ1-2, with unresolved D. This CDR3 has 15 amino acids. Between the trimmed V and J ends, which lost 3 bases and 5 bases, there was a span of 16 bases. The germline CDR1 and CDR2 sequences are KGHSH and LQKENI. CDR3 residues: CASSPGVLRRYGYTF. The CDR3 bases are TGTGCCAGCTCACCGGGCGTTCTCCGGCGGTATGGCTACACCTTC.

The chain combines TRBV7-9 with TRBJ1-3, with a weak D call TRBD1 (6 bases). This CDR3 spans 17 amino acids. CDR1 and CDR2 from the germline V gene are SEHNR and FQNEAQ (reference sequence). Trimming stripped 5 bases from V and 0 bases from J, with 17 bases between. For the CDR3, the DNA is TGTGCCAGCAGCCCAACAGTACAGGGACACTCTGGAAACACCATATATTTT. Translating it yields CASSPTVQGHSGNTIYF.

The V and J genes are TRBV27 and TRBJ2-2; D uncertain. The CDR3 runs to 13 residues. Trimming pared 8 bases from V and 0 bases from J, leaving 7 bases between. CDR1 and CDR2 (germline): MNHEY, SMNVEV (reference sequence). The CDR3 DNA sequence: TGTGCCAGCGCAAATCCGAACACCGGGGAGCTGTTTTTT. Translation: CASANPNTGELFF.

V and J are TRBV6-6 and TRBJ2-3; D is unclear. Germline lookup yields CDR1 MNHNY and CDR2 SVGAGI (reference sequence). V lost 6 bases, J lost 4 bases, and 17 bases lay in between. The CDR3 spans 15 residues. The CDR3 region has the DNA TGTGCCAGCAGCCCTCTAGTGGGTGGGGCAGATACGCAGTATTTT. The encoded protein is CASSPLVGGADTQYF.

The gene calls are TRBV10-3 and TRBJ2-7, with 12 bases that match TRBD2. The junction had 1 base not matched to a gene; V was cut back by 2 bases and J by 5 bases. The CDR3 has 14 amino acids. CDR1 and CDR2 (germline): ENHRY, SYGVKD. The CDR3 region has the DNA TGTGCCATCAGTGAGGGACTAGCGGGAAACGAGCAGTACTTC. Its translation: CAISEGLAGNEQYF.

The chain is built from TRBV19 and TRBJ2-1; 8 bases are shared with TRBD2. V dropped 7 bases and J dropped 6; count of bases not matched to a gene: 20. This CDR3 comprises 18 residues. Germline CDR1 and CDR2: LNHDA and SQIVND (reference sequence). DNA of the CDR3: TGTGCCAGTATTCCTACCCCCGGGAGGGCCTTGGGAAGCAATGAGCAGTTCTTC. This codes for CASIPTPGRALGSNEQFF.

The V call is TRBV19, the J call TRBJ2-7; 10 nucleotides line up with TRBD1. This CDR3 region has 15 residues. V shed 4 bases and J 2 bases; nucleotides not matched to a gene: 5. From germline, CDR1 is LNHDA and CDR2 SQIVND (reference sequence). The CDR3 nucleotides are TGTGCCAGTAGTACGACAGGGGGCTCCACCTACGAGCAGTACTTC. This translates into CASSTTGGSTYEQYF.

The V call is TRBV18, the J call TRBJ2-7; 11 bases line up with TRBD2. The CDR3 has 15 amino acids. V lost 5 bases, J lost 3 bases, and 6 bases stayed unmatched. The V gene's germline CDR1 is KGHSH and CDR2 LQKENI. The CDR3 DNA is TGTGCCAGCTCATCGCCTAGCGGGAGGTTCTACGAGCAGTACTTC. Its translation: CASSSPSGRFYEQYF.

The chain combines TRBV27 with TRBJ1-1; D is possibly TRBD1 (5 bases). Germline CDR1 and CDR2: MNHEY and SMNVEV (reference sequence). Trimming took 0 bases from V and 8 from J, leaving 13 bases between them. The CDR3 spans 14 residues. The CDR3 nucleotides read TGTGCCAGCAGTTTATCCCCAGCCAGGGAAGAAGCTTTCTTT. This encodes CASSLSPAREEAFF.

J is TRBJ1-3 and V is TRBV6-5, with D possibly TRBD1 on 5 matching bases. Germline lookup yields CDR1 MNHEY and CDR2 SVGAGI. There are 14 residues in the CDR3. V was pared by 4 bases and J by 2 bases, with 9 bases between. The CDR3 is CASSLSGTGNTIYF. Written as DNA, the CDR3 is TGTGCCAGCAGTTTATCAGGGACTGGAAACACCATATATTTT.

This chain joins TRBV10-2 and TRBJ1-3, with D possibly TRBD1 on 5 matching bases. Per germline, CDR1 WSHSY and CDR2 SAAADI. The germline V and J ends were trimmed by 5 bases and 0 bases, with 17 bases remaining between them. The CDR3 totals 17 residues. CDR3 nucleotides: TGCGCCAGCAGTTCCACCCGGGGGTCAAACTCTGGAAACACCATATATTTT. Its translation is CASSSTRGSNSGNTIYF.

This rearrangement joins TRBV29-1 to TRBJ2-1; maybe TRBD2 (6 bases). Germline CDR1 is SQVTM and CDR2 is ANQGSEA. Trimming left V 0 bases short and J 8 bases short, with 11 bases between. This CDR3 comprises 13 residues. The CDR3 reads CSVEDLGDYEQFF. CDR3 bases: TGCAGCGTTGAAGATTTAGGGGACTATGAGCAGTTCTTC.

CDR3 sequence reads: CASSYARTQSSYNEQFF. The CDR3 nucleotides read TGCGCCAGCAGCTACGCTCGGACACAAAGCTCCTACAATGAGCAGTTCTTC. The chain joins TRBV5-1 to TRBJ2-1; tentatively, D is TRBD1 (5 bases). This CDR3 is built from 17 residues. Germline V lookup: CDR1 SGHRS, CDR2 YFSETQ. Trimming took 3 bases from V and 0 from J, leaving 16 bases between them.

The chain joins TRBV18 to TRBJ2-7; 9 bases align to TRBD1. The V segment lost 0 bases and the J segment 7 bases; nucleotides outside the gene matches: 1. Germline lookup yields CDR1 KGHSH and CDR2 LQKENI. The CDR3 runs to 13 residues. CDR3 protein: CASSPPDRGEQYF. CDR3 nucleotide sequence: TGTGCCAGCTCACCACCGGACAGGGGAGAGCAGTACTTC.

V and J are TRBV2 and TRBJ2-3; the D is unclear. This CDR3 is built from 15 residues. V shed 10 bases and J shed 2 bases, with 19 bases lying between them. Germline CDR1 SNHLY, CDR2 FYNNEI. The CDR3 loop reads CATLTTVLNTDTQYF. CDR3 sequence (DNA): TGTGCCACCTTGACAACAGTTTTAAACACAGATACGCAGTATTTT. The full variable domain, with the rest looked up from reference TRBV2 and TRBJ2-3, is EPEVTQTPSHQVTQMGQEVILRCVPISNHLYFYWYRQILGQKVEFLVSFYNNEISEKSEIFDDQFSVERPDGSNFTLKIRSTKLEDSAMYFCATLTTVLNTDTQYFGPGTRLTVL.

The chain recombines TRBV28 with TRBJ1-5; D ambiguous. The CDR3 length is 16 residues. Trimming left V 2 bases short and J 3 bases short, with 14 bases between. Germline V lookup: CDR1 MDHEN, CDR2 SYDVKM. The CDR3 region is CASSLRSWTVNQPQHF. The CDR3 DNA reads as TGTGCCAGCAGTTTACGTAGCTGGACGGTCAATCAGCCCCAGCATTTT.

This clone appeared once. The rearrangement links TRBV27 to TRBJ2-4, with 9 positions matching TRBD2. The CDR3 has 19 amino acids. The germline V gene encodes CDR1 MNHEY and CDR2 SMNVEV (reference sequence). With 4 bases clipped from V and 0 bases from J, the junction kept 13 bases outside the gene matches. CDR3 DNA: TGTGCCAGCAGTTATGCGGGAGGGCCAAAAACGCTAGCCAAAAACATTCAGTACTTC. As protein: CASSYAGGPKTLAKNIQYF.